These 9 T cell receptor beta chains were all obtained from the same sample, sequenced in a study of shared clonotypes between healthy human individuals. Sequencing used immunoSEQ multiplex PCR; TCRdb keeps in-frame clones, though not all of them. The table has 2 million to 2.5 million clones, around 95% seen once; the top ten hold roughly 0.13%. The source material was naive CD4+ T cells sorted from blood. The subset is: CD45RA+ positively selected. These receptor sequences come from a young man in good health.

As to this clone: The same CDR3 can be traced to other DNA sequences in this sample. The chain links TRBV7-8 to TRBJ2-3; D gene ambiguous. The germline gives CDR1 SGHVS, CDR2 FQNEAQ. The ends were cut back, 5 bases at V and 6 bases at J, with 9 bases in the middle. This CDR3 has 12 amino acids. CDR3 region: CASSLKGDTQYF. For the CDR3, the DNA is TGTGCCAGCAGCCTTAAAGGGGATACGCAGTATTTT.

The CDR3 loop reads CASSLSSGEWETQYF. For the CDR3, the DNA is TGCGCCAGCAGCTTATCATCCGGGGAGTGGGAGACCCAGTACTTC. The rearrangement joins TRBV5-1 to TRBJ2-5, with D maybe TRBD2 (5 bases). Germline V lookup: CDR1 SGHRS, CDR2 YFSETQ. Trimming pared 2 bases from V and 5 bases from J, leaving 16 bases between. This CDR3 is 15 amino acids long.

This chain links TRBV28 with TRBJ1-5; the D gene is possibly TRBD1 (6 bases). The CDR3 runs 18 residues. V was clipped by 8 bases and J by 2 bases, with 25 bases between them. CDR1 MDHEN and CDR2 SYDVKM come from the germline V gene. The CDR3 is CASYSVGRGREGNQPQHF. The CDR3 DNA follows: TGTGCCAGCTACTCGGTGGGCAGGGGACGTGAGGGCAATCAGCCCCAGCATTTT. The variable domain in full, with the rest retrieved from reference TRBV28 and TRBJ1-5, is DVKVTQSSRYLVKRTGEKVFLECVQDMDHENMFWYRQDPGLGLRLIYFSYDVKMKEKGDIPEGYSVSREKKERFSLILESASTNQTSMYLCASYSVGRGREGNQPQHFGDGTRLSIL.

The rearrangement links TRBV6-1 to TRBJ1-5, with no clear D. V was pared by 0 bases and J by 7 bases, with 10 bases between. CDR3 length: 14 residues. CDR1 and CDR2 from the germline V gene are MNHNS and SASEGT. The CDR3 reads CASSEAAVNQPQHF. The CDR3 bases are TGTGCCAGCAGTGAAGCGGCAGTCAACCAGCCCCAGCATTTT.

Only one count was recorded for this clone. The CDR3 loop reads CASSQDRSSRGPSYNEQFF. Here the CDR3 DNA reads TGCGCCAGCAGCCAAGATCGAAGTAGCCGGGGGCCCTCCTACAATGAGCAGTTCTTC. The chain combines TRBV4-1 with TRBJ2-1; D possibly matches TRBD1 or TRBD2 (6 bases each). V lost 0 bases to trimming and J lost 0 bases, with 18 bases between them. The germline CDR1 and CDR2 sequences are MGHRA and YSYEKL. The CDR3 loop spans 19 amino acids.

The chain combines TRBV5-1 with TRBJ2-7; 11 bases fit TRBD1. CDR1 SGHRS and CDR2 YFSETQ come from the germline V gene. The CDR3 sequence is 17 residues long. V shed 0 bases, J shed 0 bases, and the junction held 5 bases outside the gene matches. The CDR3 loop reads CASSLELGTGGSYEQYF. The CDR3 DNA reads as TGCGCCAGCAGCTTGGAATTGGGGACAGGGGGCTCCTACGAGCAGTACTTC.

V and J are TRBV5-6 and TRBJ1-3; D not resolved. The CDR3 extends over 16 amino acids. Per germline, CDR1 SGHDT and CDR2 YYEEEE. Trimming stripped 4 bases from V and 0 bases from J, with 14 bases between. The CDR3 is CASSKIAGSSGNTIYF. CDR3 bases: TGTGCCAGCAGCAAAATAGCCGGAAGCTCTGGAAACACCATATATTTT.

J is TRBJ2-3 and V is TRBV10-2; 7 positions agree with TRBD2. CDR3 length: 14 amino acids. Trimming at V came to 4 bases and at J to 1 base, leaving 2 bases not matched to a gene. Germline loops: CDR1 WSHSY, CDR2 SAAADI. CDR3 nucleotide sequence: TGCGCCAGCAGTGGAAGCGGGGGCACAGATACGCAGTATTTT. Translated: CASSGSGGTDTQYF.

The chain couples TRBV4-2 to TRBJ2-3; a possible D gene is TRBD1 (6 bases). Trimming stripped 4 bases from V and 4 bases from J, with 9 bases between. This CDR3 is 13 amino acids long. The germline CDR1 and CDR2 sequences are LGHNA and YNFKEQ. In nucleotides, the CDR3 is TGTGCCAGCAGCCTATCAGGGGCAGATACGCAGTATTTT. Protein sequence: CASSLSGADTQYF.